These 32 T cell receptor beta chains originate from one sample sequenced in a study of T cell clonotyping in hematopoietic cell transplantation. The assay was immunoSEQ multiplex PCR, and TCRdb's table has in-frame clones only and misses some. The data hold 45,000 or so clones, with 80% to 85% observed a single time. Time point of the sample: recipient sample about 28 days before transplant, after cytoreduction. The input for sequencing was peripheral blood mononuclear cells, taken before stem cell transplant. The receptor set was obtained from a man in his sixties with myelodysplastic syndrome. Some clones in this sample may be carry-over from other donors' samples.

This chain connects TRBV28 to TRBJ1-5; TRBD1 agrees at 8 bases. This CDR3 spans 13 amino acids. The germline V gene encodes CDR1 MDHEN and CDR2 SYDVKM. V was clipped by 6 bases and J by 7 bases; unmatched bases: 5. The CDR3 coding sequence is TGTGCCAGCAGACAGGGGGTCCGGCAGCCCCAGCATTTT. It yields the protein CASRQGVRQPQHF. Using reference TRBV28 and TRBJ1-5 for the parts outside the CDR3, the full variable domain is DVKVTQSSRYLVKRTGEKVFLECVQDMDHENMFWYRQDPGLGLRLIYFSYDVKMKEKGDIPEGYSVSREKKERFSLILESASTNQTSMYLCASRQGVRQPQHFGDGTRLSIL.

The table lists this clone with a few counts. The V gene is TRBV29-1, the J gene TRBJ2-7; 14 bases are shared with TRBD2. The CDR3 runs 17 residues. Germline CDR1 SQVTM, CDR2 ANQGSEA. Trimming removed 6 bases from V and 0 bases from J; junction bases left unmatched: 10. The CDR3 sequence: CSVNGLAGGSSSYEQYF. The DNA for the CDR3 is TGCAGCGTAAATGGACTAGCGGGGGGTTCAAGCTCCTACGAGCAGTACTTC.

The CDR3 DNA reads as TGTGCCAGCAGTGCGTTGGGACAGCGTAATCAGCCCCAGCATTTT. Residues: CASSALGQRNQPQHF. This chain connects TRBV6-6 to TRBJ1-5; 7 bases match TRBD1. CDR3 length: 15 amino acids. J was trimmed by 4 bases and V by 5 bases; bases with no gene match: 8. Germline values: CDR1 MNHNY, CDR2 SVGAGI (reference sequence).

The chain recombines TRBV7-2 with TRBJ2-3; TRBD2 agrees at 7 bases. This CDR3 region has 17 residues. Trimming at V came to 0 bases and at J to 1 base, leaving 7 bases not matched to a gene. Per germline, CDR1 SGHTA and CDR2 FQGNSA. The CDR3 region is CASSLAGRGGGTDTQYF. The CDR3 coding sequence is TGTGCCAGCAGCTTAGCTGGCCGGGGAGGGGGCACAGATACGCAGTATTTT. Together with reference TRBV7-2 and TRBJ2-3, the CDR3 gives the full variable domain: GAGVSQSPSNKVTEKGKDVELRCDPISGHTALYWYRQSLGQGLEFLIYFQGNSAPDKSGLPSDRFSAERTGGSVSTLTIQRTQQEDSAVYLCASSLAGRGGGTDTQYFGPGTRLTVL.

This clone was recorded once. This chain connects TRBV5-1 to TRBJ2-3; D possibly uses TRBD1 or TRBD2 (5 bases each). Germline V CDR1 and CDR2: SGHRS, YFSETQ. The V gene lost 3 bases and the J gene lost 8 bases, with 13 bases spanning the gap. The CDR3 loop spans 13 amino acids. As DNA, the CDR3 is TGCGCCAGCAGCTCCGGGGCCTTATCTACGCAGTATTTT. Translated: CASSSGALSTQYF.

The CDR3 is CASSFSGFGTDTQYF. The CDR3, as DNA: TGTGCCAGCAGTTTTTCGGGGTTCGGCACAGATACGCAGTATTTT. V gene TRBV28 combines with J gene TRBJ2-3; D is perhaps TRBD2 (5 bases). Germline V gives CDR1 MDHEN, CDR2 SYDVKM. This CDR3 has 15 amino acids. V lost 3 bases, J lost 1 base, and 11 bases lay in between.

The chain recombines TRBV6-6 with TRBJ2-7, with TRBD1 identical over 7 bases. V lost 6 bases to trimming and J lost 4 bases; unmatched junction nucleotides: 9. This CDR3 region has 14 residues. The germline V gene encodes CDR1 MNHNY and CDR2 SVGAGI (reference sequence). The CDR3 here is CASRHTQGPYEQYF. CDR3 coding DNA: TGTGCCAGCAGGCATACACAGGGGCCATACGAGCAGTACTTC.

This clone was seen once. The chain has TRBV6-5 and TRBJ2-5, with a weak D call TRBD2 (5 bases). Germline V lookup: CDR1 MNHEY, CDR2 SVGAGI. The CDR3 extends over 15 amino acids. With 3 bases removed from V and 0 bases from J, the gap between germline ends came to 11 bases. The CDR3 bases are TGTGCCAGCAGTTATGGCGGGCTTAACCAAGAGACCCAGTACTTC. It encodes CASSYGGLNQETQYF.

The V and J genes are TRBV7-6 and TRBJ2-1; 9 nucleotides agree with TRBD1. This CDR3 has 14 amino acids. Trimming took 5 bases from V and 6 from J; bases not matched to a gene: 5. Germline V CDR1 and CDR2: SGHVS, FNYEAQ. CDR3 protein: CASSPRTGANEQFF. The CDR3 DNA sequence: TGTGCCAGCAGCCCTCGGACAGGGGCCAATGAGCAGTTCTTC.

The genes are TRBV11-1 and TRBJ2-7; 10 nucleotides align to TRBD2. Germline trimming cut 3 bases from V and 7 bases from J; bases unmatched to any gene: 9. The CDR3 loop spans 15 amino acids. Germline V CDR1 and CDR2: SGHAT, FQDESV (reference sequence). The DNA of the CDR3 is TGTGCCAGCAGCTTTGAGCGGGGGGGCTCCGGAGAGCAGTACTTC. As protein: CASSFERGGSGEQYF.

This clone is a singleton in its sample. The chain links TRBV19 to TRBJ2-7, with D possibly matching TRBD2 (5 bases). Between the trimmed V and J ends, which lost 4 bases and 0 bases, there was a span of 10 bases. The CDR3 extends over 14 amino acids. Germline V gene data show CDR1 as LNHDA and CDR2 as SQIVND (reference sequence). As DNA, the CDR3 is TGTGCCAGTAGTACCCTGGGGAGCTCCTACGAGCAGTACTTC. Translating gives CASSTLGSSYEQYF.

This clone was detected only once. The rearrangement links TRBV5-6 to TRBJ1-1; tentatively, D is TRBD1 (6 bases). The germline V and J ends were trimmed by 4 bases and 0 bases, with 13 bases remaining between them. From germline, CDR1 is SGHDT and CDR2 YYEEEE. The CDR3 has 15 amino acids. CDR3 sequence (DNA): TGTGCCAGCAGCCCGAAGACAGGTATGAACACTGAAGCTTTCTTT. It specifies CASSPKTGMNTEAFF.

The chain couples TRBV7-2 to TRBJ2-5, with 8 bases aligning to TRBD1. CDR1 and CDR2 (germline): SGHTA, FQGNSA. The CDR3 consists of 17 residues. V was clipped by 6 bases and J by 2 bases; unmatched bases: 14. CDR3 residues: CASRSILGQGAQETQYF. CDR3 coding DNA: TGTGCCAGCAGGTCCATTTTGGGGCAGGGGGCTCAAGAGACCCAGTACTTC.

This chain uses TRBV4-2 with TRBJ2-5; D unresolved. This CDR3 contains 13 residues. CDR1 and CDR2 from the germline V gene are LGHNA and YNFKEQ. V was clipped by 0 bases and J by 2 bases, with 4 bases between them. The CDR3 nucleotides are TGTGCCAGCAGCCAAGACAGGCAAGAGACCCAGTACTTC. Translated: CASSQDRQETQYF.

The chain uses TRBV19 and TRBJ1-2, with D maybe TRBD1 (5 bases). The V end lost 5 bases, the J end lost 3 bases, and 13 bases lay between the germline ends. Germline CDR1 and CDR2: LNHDA and SQIVND (reference sequence). The CDR3 has 14 amino acids. CDR3 sequence (DNA): TGTGCCAGTAGTCCCACCGGGACCGACTATGGCTACACCTTC. This encodes CASSPTGTDYGYTF. Full variable domain (remainder filled in from reference TRBV19 and TRBJ1-2): DGGITQSPKYLFRKEGQNVTLSCEQNLNHDAMYWYRQDPGQGLRLIYYSQIVNDFQKGDIAEGYSVSREKKESFPLTVTSAQKNPTAFYLCASSPTGTDYGYTFGSGTRLTVV.

The gene calls are TRBV5-1 and TRBJ1-1; D is unresolved. Trimming left V 0 bases short and J 11 bases short, with 14 bases between. Germline lookup yields CDR1 SGHRS and CDR2 YFSETQ. This CDR3 contains 13 residues. The CDR3 nucleotides read TGCGCCAGCAGCTTGGTCGACGGTTCGAGGGCTTTCTTT. This gives the protein CASSLVDGSRAFF.

In DNA form, the CDR3 reads TGTGCCAGCAGCAAGGGTGGGTCCTACGAGCAGTACTTC. Encoded protein: CASSKGGSYEQYF. The V and J genes are TRBV21-1 and TRBJ2-7. TRBV21-1 is assigned pseudogene status. The length of the CDR3 is 13 residues.

This clone was counted a few times. The chain couples TRBV2 to TRBJ2-2, with 8 nucleotides matching TRBD1. V dropped 7 bases and J dropped 4; count of bases not matched to a gene: 5. The CDR3 contains 14 residues. Germline V lookup: CDR1 SNHLY, CDR2 FYNNEI. Written as DNA, the CDR3 is TGTGCCAGCACTGAGACAGGGGTCACCGGGGAGCTGTTTTTT. Its protein product is CASTETGVTGELFF.

The chain links TRBV15 to TRBJ1-2; 7 positions agree with TRBD1. The CDR3 covers 12 residues. Unmatched junction bases numbered 1, after V lost 3 bases and J lost 6 bases. Per germline, CDR1 LNHNV and CDR2 YYDKDF (reference sequence). The DNA of the CDR3 is TGTGCCACCAGCAGGCAGGGGGATGGCTACACCTTC. Amino acids: CATSRQGDGYTF.

This clone was observed a few times. The chain uses TRBV4-3 and TRBJ1-6; TRBD1 might be the D (5 bases). V lost 0 bases, J lost 10 bases, and 16 bases lay in between. The CDR3 length is 16 residues. Looked up from germline, CDR1 is LGHNA and CDR2 is YSLEER. In DNA, the CDR3 is TGCGCCAGCAGCCAAGACTGGTCGGGGCAGTACTCACCCCTCCACTTT. This codes for CASSQDWSGQYSPLHF.

In its sample, this clone was seen a few times. The chain carries TRBV4-2 and TRBJ1-2, with D unclear. The CDR3 sequence is 13 residues long. The V end lost 0 bases, the J end lost 4 bases, and 6 bases lay between the germline ends. CDR1 is LGHNA and CDR2 is YNFKEQ in the germline V gene. CDR3: CASSQEYSYGYTF. For the CDR3, the DNA is TGTGCCAGCAGCCAAGAGTACAGCTATGGCTACACCTTC.

J is TRBJ2-7 and V is TRBV5-4; possibly TRBD1 or TRBD2 for D (5 bases each). V lost 4 bases and J lost 3, with 14 bases in between. CDR3 size: 14 residues. Per germline, CDR1 SGHNT and CDR2 YYREEE (reference sequence). CDR3 residues: CASSLRGVDYEQYF. The CDR3 coding sequence is TGTGCCAGCAGCCTCCGAGGGGTAGACTACGAGCAGTACTTC.

The chain combines TRBV14 with TRBJ1-2; 9 bases match TRBD1. The J segment lost 4 bases and the V segment lost 5 bases, leaving 17 bases of the junction unmatched. Germline V lookup: CDR1 SGHDN, CDR2 FVKESK. This CDR3 spans 18 amino acids. The CDR3 DNA reads TGTGCCAGCAGCAAAACCCCGACGTGGGACAGGGATTCCTATGGCTACACCTTC. As protein: CASSKTPTWDRDSYGYTF.

This CDR3 reads CASSIASGRVYGNTIYF. CDR3 nucleotides: TGTGCCAGTAGTATAGCGTCGGGCAGGGTTTATGGAAACACCATATATTTT. V usage is TRBV19 and J usage is TRBJ1-3, with D possibly matching TRBD1 (5 bases). Germline CDR1 is LNHDA and CDR2 is SQIVND (reference sequence). V gave up 1 base and J gave up 3 bases, with 16 bases separating them. CDR3 length: 17 residues. Full variable domain (missing parts from reference TRBV19 and TRBJ1-3): DGGITQSPKYLFRKEGQNVTLSCEQNLNHDAMYWYRQDPGQGLRLIYYSQIVNDFQKGDIAEGYSVSREKKESFPLTVTSAQKNPTAFYLCASSIASGRVYGNTIYFGEGSWLTVV.

This sequence joins TRBV5-1 and TRBJ1-2; unclear D gene. The V and J ends lost 2 bases and 0 bases respectively, with 8 bases between them. Per germline, CDR1 SGHRS and CDR2 YFSETQ. The CDR3 covers 14 residues. CDR3 nucleotide sequence: TGCGCCAGCAGCTTCGACTTCTCTAACTATGGCTACACCTTC. The encoded protein is CASSFDFSNYGYTF.

CDR3 amino acids: CASSFAGRAFF. Written as DNA, the CDR3 is TGTGCCAGCAGCTTTGCAGGGCGCGCTTTCTTT. The V call is TRBV7-8, the J call TRBJ1-1, with a possible D match to TRBD1 (5 bases). Trimming pared 3 bases from V and 11 bases from J, leaving 10 bases between. CDR3 length: 11 residues. Germline V gene lookup returns CDR1 SGHVS and CDR2 FQNEAQ.

The CDR3 sequence: CASGGEAGGQETQYF. Here the CDR3 DNA reads TGTGCCAGCGGAGGGGAAGCGGGGGGGCAGGAGACCCAGTACTTC. V is TRBV6-1 and J is TRBJ2-5; 10 bases align to TRBD2. The CDR3 is 15 amino acids. V lost 8 bases, J lost 5 bases, and 11 bases stayed unmatched. CDR1 and CDR2 (germline): MNHNS, SASEGT.

By proportion, this clone is medium-sized (0.01 to 0.1%). The CDR3 here is CASGRLKGEKLFF. The CDR3 coding sequence is TGTGCCAGCGGACGGCTGAAGGGGGAAAAACTGTTTTTT. This sequence joins TRBV19 and TRBJ1-4, with a tentative D call TRBD1 (5 bases). This CDR3 is 13 amino acids long. Germline loops: CDR1 LNHDA, CDR2 SQIVND (reference sequence). V was pared by 9 bases and J by 8 bases, with 16 bases between.

The CDR3 sequence: CASSEVGSQPQHF. Written as DNA, the CDR3 is TGTGCCAGCAGTGAAGTGGGAAGTCAGCCCCAGCATTTT. The genes are TRBV6-1 and TRBJ1-5; no firm D call. Germline V lookup: CDR1 MNHNS, CDR2 SASEGT. V was clipped by 1 base and J by 6 bases, with 7 bases between them. The CDR3 loop spans 13 amino acids.

The chain combines TRBV9 with TRBJ1-6; D remains unclear. Germline values: CDR1 SGDLS, CDR2 YYNGEE. The V and J ends lost 3 bases and 6 bases respectively, with 13 bases between them. The CDR3 runs to 15 residues. CDR3 DNA: TGTGCCAGCAGCGCGAGGGAGCTCGGTAATTCACCCCTCCACTTT. Translated: CASSARELGNSPLHF.

The gene calls are TRBV9 and TRBJ1-5; a possible D gene is TRBD1 (5 bases). The germline V gene encodes CDR1 SGDLS and CDR2 YYNGEE. This CDR3 spans 15 amino acids. Trimming cost V 3 bases and J 5 bases, with 15 bases left between them. CDR3: CASSASGTEDQPQHF. CDR3 nucleotide sequence: TGTGCCAGCAGCGCCTCCGGGACGGAGGATCAGCCCCAGCATTTT.

A few counts support this clone. The gene calls are TRBV6-1 and TRBJ1-5; TRBD1 might be the D (5 bases). The CDR3 is 15 amino acids. Germline V gives CDR1 MNHNS, CDR2 SASEGT. Trimming pared 1 base from V and 5 bases from J, leaving 12 bases between. The CDR3 reads CASSEVDRGDQPQHF. As DNA, the CDR3 is TGTGCCAGCAGTGAAGTGGACCGGGGGGATCAGCCCCAGCATTTT.